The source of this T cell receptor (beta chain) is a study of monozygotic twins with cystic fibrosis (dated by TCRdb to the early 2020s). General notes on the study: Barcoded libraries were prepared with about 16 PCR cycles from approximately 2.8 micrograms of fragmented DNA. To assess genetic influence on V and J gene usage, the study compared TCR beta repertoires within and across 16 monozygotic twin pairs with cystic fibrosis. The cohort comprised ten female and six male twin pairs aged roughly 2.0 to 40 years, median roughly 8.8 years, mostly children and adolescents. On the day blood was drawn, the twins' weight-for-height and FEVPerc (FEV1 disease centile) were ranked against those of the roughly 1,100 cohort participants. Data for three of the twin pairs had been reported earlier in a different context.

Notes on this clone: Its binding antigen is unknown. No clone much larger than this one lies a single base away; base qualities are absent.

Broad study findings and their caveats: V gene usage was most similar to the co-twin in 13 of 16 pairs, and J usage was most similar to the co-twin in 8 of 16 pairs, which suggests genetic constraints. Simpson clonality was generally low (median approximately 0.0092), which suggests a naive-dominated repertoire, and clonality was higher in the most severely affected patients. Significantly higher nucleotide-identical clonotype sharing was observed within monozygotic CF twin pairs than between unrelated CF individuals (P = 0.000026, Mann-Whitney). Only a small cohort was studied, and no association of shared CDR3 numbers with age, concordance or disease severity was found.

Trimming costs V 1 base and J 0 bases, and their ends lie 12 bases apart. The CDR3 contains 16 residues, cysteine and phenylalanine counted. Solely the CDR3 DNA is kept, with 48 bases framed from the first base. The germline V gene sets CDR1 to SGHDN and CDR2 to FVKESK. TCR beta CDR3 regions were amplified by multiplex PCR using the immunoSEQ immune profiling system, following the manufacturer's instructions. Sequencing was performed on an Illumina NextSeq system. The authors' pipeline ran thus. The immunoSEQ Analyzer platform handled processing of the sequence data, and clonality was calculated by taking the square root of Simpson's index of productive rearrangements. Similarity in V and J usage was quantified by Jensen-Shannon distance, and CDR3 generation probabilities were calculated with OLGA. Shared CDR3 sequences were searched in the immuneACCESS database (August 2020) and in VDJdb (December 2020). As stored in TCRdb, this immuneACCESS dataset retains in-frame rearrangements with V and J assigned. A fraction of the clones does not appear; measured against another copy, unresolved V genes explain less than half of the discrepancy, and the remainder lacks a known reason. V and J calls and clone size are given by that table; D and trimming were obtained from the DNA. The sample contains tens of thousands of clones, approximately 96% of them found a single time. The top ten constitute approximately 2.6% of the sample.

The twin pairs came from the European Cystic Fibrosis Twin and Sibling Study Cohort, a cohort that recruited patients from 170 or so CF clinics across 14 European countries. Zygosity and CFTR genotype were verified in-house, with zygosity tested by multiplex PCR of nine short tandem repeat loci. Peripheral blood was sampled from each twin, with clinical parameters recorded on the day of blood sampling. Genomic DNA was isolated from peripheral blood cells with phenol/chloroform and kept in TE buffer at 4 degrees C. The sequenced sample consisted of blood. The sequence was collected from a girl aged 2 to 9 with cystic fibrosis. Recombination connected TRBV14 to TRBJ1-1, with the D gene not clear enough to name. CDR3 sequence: CASSQVAGLLNTEAFF. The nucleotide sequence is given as TGTGCCAGCAGCCAAGTTGCGGGCCTGTTGAACACTGAAGCTTTCTTT.